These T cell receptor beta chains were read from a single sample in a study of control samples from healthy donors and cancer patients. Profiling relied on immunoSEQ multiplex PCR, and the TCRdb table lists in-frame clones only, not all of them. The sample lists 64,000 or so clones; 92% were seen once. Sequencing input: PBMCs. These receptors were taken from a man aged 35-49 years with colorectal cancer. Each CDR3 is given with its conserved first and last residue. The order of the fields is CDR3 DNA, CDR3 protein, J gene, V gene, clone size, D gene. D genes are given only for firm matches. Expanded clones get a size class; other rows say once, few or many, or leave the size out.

cdr3_nt: TGTGCCAGCAGCCGACAGTTAGGGTTCGGTGAAAAACTGTTTTTT
cdr3_aa: CASSRQLGFGEKLFF
j_call: TRBJ1-4
v_call: TRBV6-5
clone_size: -
d_call: -

cdr3_nt: TGTGCCAGCTCACCACAGGGACAGGGCTTCAATGAGCAGTTCTTC
cdr3_aa: CASSPQGQGFNEQFF
j_call: TRBJ2-1
v_call: TRBV18
clone_size: -
d_call: TRBD1

cdr3_nt: TGCGCCAGCAGCCAAGATCAGGGAGGCACGGCGTATAATTCACCCCTCCACTTT
cdr3_aa: CASSQDQGGTAYNSPLHF
j_call: TRBJ1-6
v_call: TRBV4-1
clone_size: -
d_call: -

cdr3_nt: TGTGCCAGCTCACCACCGACAGGGGGGGTGAACACTGAAGCTTTCTTT
cdr3_aa: CASSPPTGGVNTEAFF
j_call: TRBJ1-1
v_call: TRBV18
clone_size: -
d_call: TRBD1

cdr3_nt: TGTGCCAGCAGTGTCGGCGACATAGTTGCTAGCTCCTATAATTCACCCCTCCACTTT
cdr3_aa: CASSVGDIVASSYNSPLHF
j_call: TRBJ1-6
v_call: TRBV6-4
clone_size: -
d_call: -

cdr3_nt: TGTGCCAGTAGTCCCGACAGACTAAGCACAGATACGCAGTATTTT
cdr3_aa: CASSPDRLSTDTQYF
j_call: TRBJ2-3
v_call: TRBV19
clone_size: -
d_call: -

cdr3_nt: TGTGCCCGAGCACGATCAGGGGAAGATAACTATGGCTACACCTTC
cdr3_aa: CARARSGEDNYGYTF
j_call: TRBJ1-2
v_call: TRBV21-1
clone_size: few
d_call: -

cdr3_nt: TGTGCCACCCGGACAGGGAGCGTGGATGAGCAGTTCTTC
cdr3_aa: CATRTGSVDEQFF
j_call: TRBJ2-1
v_call: TRBV6-6
clone_size: once
d_call: TRBD1

cdr3_nt: TGTGCCAGCAGTGAAGGTAGGGCCAATCAGCCCCAGCATTTT
cdr3_aa: CASSEGRANQPQHF
j_call: TRBJ1-5
v_call: TRBV2
clone_size: -
d_call: -

cdr3_nt: TGTGCCTGGAGTCCGACGCGGGGGCGAAGGACTGAAGCTTTCTTT
cdr3_aa: CAWSPTRGRRTEAFF
j_call: TRBJ1-1
v_call: TRBV30
clone_size: -
d_call: -

cdr3_nt: TGTGCCTGGAGTCAAGCCCTCCCGGGGGCTGGTAGCAATCAGCCCCAGCATTTT
cdr3_aa: CAWSQALPGAGSNQPQHF
j_call: TRBJ1-5
v_call: TRBV30
clone_size: -
d_call: -

cdr3_nt: TGTGCCAGCAGCCCACAGGGGAATCTTCTACCCTACGAGCAGTACTTC
cdr3_aa: CASSPQGNLLPYEQYF
j_call: TRBJ2-7
v_call: TRBV9
clone_size: once
d_call: TRBD1

cdr3_nt: TGTGCCAGTAGTGCCGGGGACAGTACTAATCAGCCCCAGCATTTT
cdr3_aa: CASSAGDSTNQPQHF
j_call: TRBJ1-5
v_call: TRBV19
clone_size: -
d_call: TRBD1

cdr3_nt: TGTGCCAGCACCCATGGGGGGTACACCGGGGAGCTGTTTTTT
cdr3_aa: CASTHGGYTGELFF
j_call: TRBJ2-2
v_call: TRBV27
clone_size: -
d_call: -

cdr3_nt: TGTGCCAGCAGCCAGGGATCCTCCTTAGACAGGGTCGGTTCACCCCTCCACTTT
cdr3_aa: CASSQGSSLDRVGSPLHF
j_call: TRBJ1-6
v_call: TRBV14
clone_size: once
d_call: TRBD1

cdr3_nt: TGTGCCAGTAGTAAGGAGGGATCGAAATTTTCAGATACGCAGTATTTT
cdr3_aa: CASSKEGSKFSDTQYF
j_call: TRBJ2-3
v_call: TRBV19
clone_size: -
d_call: -

cdr3_nt: TGTGCCAGCAGCCCGGGACAGGGGGCCCCCGGGGAGCTGTTTTTT
cdr3_aa: CASSPGQGAPGELFF
j_call: TRBJ2-2
v_call: TRBV9
clone_size: -
d_call: TRBD1

cdr3_nt: TGTGCCAGCAGTCTGCGACAGGATTCCCTTCAGTACTTC
cdr3_aa: CASSLRQDSLQYF
j_call: TRBJ2-4
v_call: TRBV6-6
clone_size: -
d_call: -

cdr3_nt: TGTGCCAGCAGCTTAATCGGGAATGAGCAGTTCTTC
cdr3_aa: CASSLIGNEQFF
j_call: TRBJ2-1
v_call: TRBV7-2
clone_size: -
d_call: -

cdr3_nt: TGTGCCAGCAGTTTTACCGCCGGACGGCCAGCCCAAGAGACCCAGTACTTC
cdr3_aa: CASSFTAGRPAQETQYF
j_call: TRBJ2-5
v_call: TRBV6-2/TRBV6-3
clone_size: -
d_call: -

cdr3_nt: TGCGCCAGCAGCCAAGAACCGGGGTCAAATATCTACGAGCAGTACTTC
cdr3_aa: CASSQEPGSNIYEQYF
j_call: TRBJ2-7
v_call: TRBV4-1
clone_size: few
d_call: -

cdr3_nt: TGTGCCAGCAGCCCCGATACAGGCACCGGGGAGCTGTTTTTT
cdr3_aa: CASSPDTGTGELFF
j_call: TRBJ2-2
v_call: TRBV5-6
clone_size: -
d_call: -

cdr3_nt: TGTGCCAGCAGCATCAGGGAAGATACGCAGTATTTT
cdr3_aa: CASSIREDTQYF
j_call: TRBJ2-3
v_call: TRBV7-9
clone_size: -
d_call: -

cdr3_nt: TGTGCCAGCAGGGGGGAAGGGACTAGAAACACAGATACGCAGTATTTT
cdr3_aa: CASRGEGTRNTDTQYF
j_call: TRBJ2-3
v_call: TRBV2
clone_size: once
d_call: TRBD2

cdr3_nt: TGTGCCAGCTCACCGGGACAGAATTATGGCTACACCTTC
cdr3_aa: CASSPGQNYGYTF
j_call: TRBJ1-2
v_call: TRBV18
clone_size: once
d_call: TRBD1

cdr3_nt: TGTGCCAGTAGTATAGGGGGCCCAACCCTGTACACTGAAGCTTTCTTT
cdr3_aa: CASSIGGPTLYTEAFF
j_call: TRBJ1-1
v_call: TRBV19
clone_size: once
d_call: -

cdr3_nt: TGTGCCAGCGTCTGGCGGTGGGAGAGGAACACTGAAGCTTTCTTT
cdr3_aa: CASVWRWERNTEAFF
j_call: TRBJ1-1
v_call: TRBV27
clone_size: -
d_call: -

cdr3_nt: TGTGCCAGCAGCTTACTGGCGGGGGGTGTAGAGACCCAGTACTTC
cdr3_aa: CASSLLAGGVETQYF
j_call: TRBJ2-5
v_call: TRBV7-3
clone_size: -
d_call: TRBD2

cdr3_nt: TGTGCCAGCAGCTTAGACAGGGTCTATGGCTACACCTTC
cdr3_aa: CASSLDRVYGYTF
j_call: TRBJ1-2
v_call: TRBV7-9
clone_size: -
d_call: -

cdr3_nt: TGTGCCAGCAGCTTGGAGCCAGCGGGGGTTGCGAATACGCAGTATTTT
cdr3_aa: CASSLEPAGVANTQYF
j_call: TRBJ2-3
v_call: TRBV5-5
clone_size: -
d_call: TRBD2

cdr3_nt: TGTGCCACCAGCAGAGGCGGACAGGGGGCGATGGGGGATGGCTACACCTTC
cdr3_aa: CATSRGGQGAMGDGYTF
j_call: TRBJ1-2
v_call: TRBV15
clone_size: -
d_call: TRBD1

cdr3_nt: TGTGCCAGCAGCTTCACTAGCGGGGGGTACAATGAGCAGTTCTTC
cdr3_aa: CASSFTSGGYNEQFF
j_call: TRBJ2-1
v_call: TRBV5-6
clone_size: -
d_call: TRBD2

cdr3_nt: TGTGCCAGCTCACCAGCCATGAACACTGAAGCTTTCTTT
cdr3_aa: CASSPAMNTEAFF
j_call: TRBJ1-1
v_call: TRBV18
clone_size: -
d_call: -

cdr3_nt: TGTGCCACCTCCCTTAGCGGGGACCAGGATACGCAGTATTTT
cdr3_aa: CATSLSGDQDTQYF
j_call: TRBJ2-3
v_call: TRBV19
clone_size: -
d_call: TRBD2

cdr3_nt: TGTGCCAGCAGGCGGCAGGCCAGCACAGATACGCAGTATTTT
cdr3_aa: CASRRQASTDTQYF
j_call: TRBJ2-3
v_call: TRBV6-5
clone_size: -
d_call: -

cdr3_nt: TGTGCCAGCAGCTTACAGGGGGCTATCGGGGAGCTGTTTTTT
cdr3_aa: CASSLQGAIGELFF
j_call: TRBJ2-2
v_call: TRBV11-1
clone_size: -
d_call: TRBD1

cdr3_nt: TGTGCCAGCAGCTTAGAAGGATCGCAGCCCCAGCATTTT
cdr3_aa: CASSLEGSQPQHF
j_call: TRBJ1-5
v_call: TRBV11-3
clone_size: -
d_call: -

cdr3_nt: TGTGCCAGCTCACCCGTCAGGGGCGCTGGCTACACCTTC
cdr3_aa: CASSPVRGAGYTF
j_call: TRBJ1-2
v_call: TRBV18
clone_size: -
d_call: -

cdr3_nt: TGTGCCAGCAGTGATCAGGTGGGGCCGCCTTCCTCCTACAATGAGCAGTTCTTC
cdr3_aa: CASSDQVGPPSSYNEQFF
j_call: TRBJ2-1
v_call: TRBV6-1
clone_size: -
d_call: -

cdr3_nt: TGTGCCAGCAGCCCAGGGGGGGCAGCCTCTGGAAACACCATATATTTT
cdr3_aa: CASSPGGAASGNTIYF
j_call: TRBJ1-3
v_call: TRBV5-4
clone_size: -
d_call: TRBD1

cdr3_nt: TGTGCCAGCAGCTCGGAACAGCGGGGGAGCTCCTACAATGAGCAGTTCTTC
cdr3_aa: CASSSEQRGSSYNEQFF
j_call: TRBJ2-1
v_call: TRBV7-8
clone_size: once
d_call: TRBD2

cdr3_nt: TGTGCCAGCAGTAACAACAGGAGGGTGAACATTCAGTACTTC
cdr3_aa: CASSNNRRVNIQYF
j_call: TRBJ2-4
v_call: TRBV27
clone_size: -
d_call: -

cdr3_nt: TGTGCCAGCACCCCAGCGGGGCCTCGGTATGAGCAGTTCTTC
cdr3_aa: CASTPAGPRYEQFF
j_call: TRBJ2-1
v_call: TRBV6-5
clone_size: -
d_call: TRBD2

cdr3_nt: TGTGCCAGTGGACCCACCGGGGTGTGGAACTATGGCTACACCTTC
cdr3_aa: CASGPTGVWNYGYTF
j_call: TRBJ1-2
v_call: TRBV19
clone_size: -
d_call: -

cdr3_nt: TGTGCCAGCAGCTTAGGGACACAAGAGACCCAGTACTTC
cdr3_aa: CASSLGTQETQYF
j_call: TRBJ2-5
v_call: TRBV7-2
clone_size: few
d_call: -

cdr3_nt: TGTGCCAGCAGGGGTTTCGGAAACACCATATATTTT
cdr3_aa: CASRGFGNTIYF
j_call: TRBJ1-3
v_call: TRBV7-2
clone_size: once
d_call: -

cdr3_nt: TGTGCCAGCAGCCAAGATTGGGGCTACACCTTC
cdr3_aa: CASSQDWGYTF
j_call: TRBJ1-2
v_call: TRBV3-1/TRBV3-2
clone_size: -
d_call: -

cdr3_nt: TGTGCCAGTCACGGACAGGCGGGCTTCGAAAAACTGTTTTTT
cdr3_aa: CASHGQAGFEKLFF
j_call: TRBJ1-4
v_call: TRBV19
clone_size: -
d_call: TRBD1

cdr3_nt: TGTGCCAGCAGCTTGCGCGACAGAGCCAATCAGCCCCAGCATTTT
cdr3_aa: CASSLRDRANQPQHF
j_call: TRBJ1-5
v_call: TRBV5-6
clone_size: once
d_call: -

cdr3_nt: TGTGCCAGCAGTTTCGGGCAGTCCTACGAGCAGTACTTC
cdr3_aa: CASSFGQSYEQYF
j_call: TRBJ2-7
v_call: TRBV12-3/TRBV12-4
clone_size: -
d_call: -

cdr3_nt: TGTGCCAGCAGTGAAGCTAGTGTGGAACGGGTCCAGTACTTC
cdr3_aa: CASSEASVERVQYF
j_call: TRBJ2-5
v_call: TRBV6-1
clone_size: -
d_call: -

cdr3_nt: TGTGCCAGCAGGGGTGGTAATTCACCCCTCCACTTT
cdr3_aa: CASRGGNSPLHF
j_call: TRBJ1-6
v_call: TRBV12-3/TRBV12-4
clone_size: -
d_call: -

cdr3_nt: TGTGCCAGCAGGCCCTATGGGTTACAAGAGACCCAGTACTTC
cdr3_aa: CASRPYGLQETQYF
j_call: TRBJ2-5
v_call: TRBV27
clone_size: -
d_call: -